This TCR beta chain was documented in a study of Ad26.COV2.S vaccination and SARS-CoV-2 variants. Overall study results and limits: An underestimation of total T cell responses may have resulted from the TCR breadth and depth analyses. Compared with placebo recipients, vaccine recipients had higher spike-specific TCR breadth.

This table comes from immunoSEQ multiplex PCR, and its TCRdb copy is limited to in-frame clones, with some not included. The sample carries 440,000 or so clones, about 88% recorded once. As for treatment: some 20 received Ad26.COV2.S at low or high dose, single or two shots; about 5 received placebo; per-sample allocation not given. Sampling took place 63 days after the first vaccine or placebo injection. In regard to this clone: As yet, its antigen is unknown.

Germline V gives CDR1 KGHSH, CDR2 LQKENI. With 1 base removed from V and 1 base from J, the gap between germline ends came to 10 bases. The CDR3 loop spans 15 amino acids. The sample was peripheral blood, taken in a trial of Ad26.COV2.S vaccine versus placebo. The TCR was taken from a person aged 18-65 years who received the Ad26.COV2.S COVID-19 vaccine or a placebo. This sequence joins TRBV18 and TRBJ1-1; D gene uncertain. CDR3 nucleotide sequence: TGTGCCAGCTCACCACGGGTCGCAGAGAACACTGAAGCTTTCTTT. The encoded protein is CASSPRVAENTEAFF.